This T cell receptor beta chain was sequenced during a study of siplizumab effects on memory and regulatory T cells. The data were produced by immunoSEQ multiplex PCR, yet TCRdb's version contains in-frame clones alone and is incomplete. The sample shows approximately 75,000 clones, 93% of them seen only once. Study-level results: Sequences below about 10^-5 frequency were poorly captured, and few alloreactive clones mapped to unstimulated subsets. Proliferating siplizumab-culture Treg suppressive function went unconfirmed. Phenotypic classification as naive or memory proved unattainable for roughly 75-97% of proliferating CD4+ or CD8+ clones. The apparent diversity of naive T cells exceeded that of memory cells, and naive T cells seemed to make a major contribution to the alloresponse.

Note on this clone: The antigen is undetermined.

The CDR3 extends over 13 amino acids. The germline V gene encodes CDR1 MNHEY and CDR2 SMNVEV (reference sequence). Trimming at V came to 9 bases and at J to 8 bases, leaving 6 bases not matched to a gene. This sequence was found in a human donor in good health. The sample consisted of CD8+ T cells sorted from blood. The chain joins TRBV27 to TRBJ2-1, with 11 nucleotides matching TRBD2. CDR3 protein: CASSSGGFYEQFF. The CDR3 DNA follows: TGTGCCAGTTCTAGCGGGGGGTTCTATGAGCAGTTCTTC.